This passage covers 24 T cell receptor beta chains from one sample sequenced in a study of shared clonotypes between healthy human individuals. Using immunoSEQ multiplex PCR, the repertoire was profiled, and TCRdb retains in-frame clones only, with some absent. The sample gives about 2.2 million clones, 93% of which show up once; approximately 1.7% is in the top ten. Naive-designated CD8 cells lacked CD45RO, were positively enriched for CCR7, and omitted terminally differentiated effector memory CD45RA+ cells. The specimen was naive CD8+ T cells from PBMCs. All receptors come from a man younger than 30 in good health. Some clones in this sample may be carry-over from other donors' samples.

The rearrangement joins TRBV28 to TRBJ2-2; no clear D gene. Germline-derived CDR1 and CDR2 are MDHEN and SYDVKM. The CDR3 has 10 amino acids. Trimming shortened V by 7 bases and J by 6 bases, and 3 bases separated the two germline ends. The CDR3, as DNA: TGTGCCAGCATGTCCGGGGAGCTGTTTTTT. The encoded protein is CASMSGELFF.

As to this clone: The same CDR3 arises from other DNA sequences in this sample as well. The chain has TRBV27 and TRBJ2-7; perhaps TRBD1 as D (6 bases). The CDR3 extends over 13 amino acids. Germline CDR1 MNHEY, CDR2 SMNVEV (reference sequence). V shed 5 bases and J shed 1 base, with 9 bases lying between them. The CDR3 bases are TGTGCCAGCAGTCCCGGACAGTCCTACGAGCAGTACTTC. Its translation: CASSPGQSYEQYF.

The chain employs TRBV5-1 and TRBJ2-5, with D perhaps matching TRBD2 (6 bases). Germline lookup yields CDR1 SGHRS and CDR2 YFSETQ. This CDR3 comprises 15 residues. Trimming left V 0 bases short and J 1 base short, with 10 bases between. The DNA for the CDR3 is TGCGCCAGCAGCTTGGGTGGGAGGACCCAAGAGACCCAGTACTTC. Translating gives CASSLGGRTQETQYF.

The chain uses TRBV27 and TRBJ2-6; TRBD2 agrees at 12 bases. V lost 5 bases to trimming and J lost 0 bases; unmatched junction nucleotides: 5. Germline CDR1 and CDR2: MNHEY and SMNVEV (reference sequence). The CDR3 sequence is 18 residues long. CDR3 bases: TGTGCCAGCAGTCCTAGCGGGAGGGATCACTCTGGGGCCAACGTCCTGACTTTC. This translates into CASSPSGRDHSGANVLTF.

This chain joins TRBV11-2 and TRBJ2-1; 7 bases fit TRBD2. J gave up 8 bases and V 3 bases, and 22 bases lay outside the gene matches. The CDR3 covers 19 residues. The germline V gene has CDR1 SGHAT and CDR2 FQNNGV. The CDR3 is CASSLGPTGPNGLGDEQFF. The DNA for the CDR3 is TGTGCCAGCAGCTTGGGGCCCACCGGACCCAACGGACTAGGCGATGAGCAGTTCTTC. The full variable domain, completed using reference TRBV11-2 and TRBJ2-1, is EAGVAQSPRYKIIEKRQSVAFWCNPISGHATLYWYQQILGQGPKLLIQFQNNGVVDDSQLPKDRFSAERLKGVDSTLKIQPAKLEDSAVYLCASSLGPTGPNGLGDEQFFGPGTRLTVL.

The chain couples TRBV29-1 to TRBJ1-2; no firm D call. Deletions cut 7 bases from V and 1 base from J, with 13 bases between. This CDR3 comprises 13 residues. Germline assignment: CDR1 SQVTM and CDR2 ANQGSEA. The CDR3 spells CSARSQSNYGYTF. The CDR3, as DNA: TGCAGCGCCCGCTCACAGAGTAACTATGGCTACACCTTC.

The rearrangement links TRBV19 to TRBJ2-3; 8 bases are a match to TRBD2. This CDR3 is 14 amino acids long. Germline lookup yields CDR1 LNHDA and CDR2 SQIVND (reference sequence). In DNA form, the CDR3 reads TGTGCAAACCGGGGGGGACGCCACACAGATACGCAGTATTTT. Protein: CANRGGRHTDTQYF.

The genes are TRBV11-2 and TRBJ2-1; perhaps TRBD1 as D (6 bases). Trimming took off 7 bases at V and 2 bases at J, with 18 bases between the two ends. The CDR3 length is 16 residues. CDR1 and CDR2 (germline): SGHAT, FQNNGV. CDR3 residues: CASTRNRDVPYNEQFF. CDR3 DNA: TGTGCCAGCACCAGAAACAGGGACGTACCCTACAATGAGCAGTTCTTC.

J is TRBJ2-7 and V is TRBV14; 12 positions agree with TRBD2. V gave up 4 bases and J gave up 3 bases; unmatched junction bases: 4. Germline loops: CDR1 SGHDN, CDR2 FVKESK. This CDR3 contains 15 residues. The CDR3 loop reads CASSLGLAGFYEQYF. CDR3 bases: TGTGCCAGCAGCCTCGGACTAGCGGGGTTCTACGAGCAGTACTTC.

The chain joins TRBV19 to TRBJ2-7; possibly TRBD2 for D (5 bases). The CDR3 totals 14 residues. Trimming shortened V by 9 bases and J by 3 bases, and 18 bases separated the two germline ends. The germline gives CDR1 LNHDA, CDR2 SQIVND (reference sequence). In nucleotides, the CDR3 is TGTGCCAGCCGACCGGGAACATCATACTACGAGCAGTACTTC. Protein: CASRPGTSYYEQYF.

This chain uses TRBV6-1 with TRBJ2-3; D is undetermined. Germline-derived CDR1 and CDR2 are MNHNS and SASEGT. The CDR3 sequence is 16 residues long. V was shortened by 0 bases and J by 1 base, with 11 bases between the two germline ends. The CDR3 DNA reads TGTGCCAGCAGTGAAGCGCTTTTCCCTGGCACAGATACGCAGTATTTT. Residues: CASSEALFPGTDTQYF.

The chain couples TRBV4-3 to TRBJ2-7; 9 bases are a match to TRBD1. The germline CDR1 and CDR2 sequences are LGHNA and YSLEER. The CDR3 runs to 16 residues. The J segment lost 4 bases and the V segment lost 3 bases, leaving 10 bases of the junction unmatched. In nucleotides, the CDR3 is TGCGCCAGCAGCCAGGGAACCGGGACAGGGATGTACGAGCAGTACTTC. Encoded protein: CASSQGTGTGMYEQYF.

The V call is TRBV19, the J call TRBJ1-2; D may be TRBD1 (6 bases). V was shortened by 5 bases and J by 4 bases, with 17 bases between the two germline ends. Germline CDR1 and CDR2: LNHDA and SQIVND (reference sequence). This CDR3 comprises 15 residues. CDR3 amino acids: CASSAPRGGIYGYTF. The CDR3 DNA follows: TGTGCCAGTAGTGCTCCCCGAGGGGGGATCTATGGCTACACCTTC. Together with reference TRBV19 and TRBJ1-2, the CDR3 gives the full variable domain: DGGITQSPKYLFRKEGQNVTLSCEQNLNHDAMYWYRQDPGQGLRLIYYSQIVNDFQKGDIAEGYSVSREKKESFPLTVTSAQKNPTAFYLCASSAPRGGIYGYTFGSGTRLTVV.

Regarding this clone: At the DNA level, this CDR3 is encoded by other sequences in the same sample as well. The gene calls are TRBV28 and TRBJ1-2; TRBD1 is a possible D gene (6 bases). Trimming pared 5 bases from V and 4 bases from J, leaving 8 bases between. This CDR3 is built from 12 residues. Germline values: CDR1 MDHEN, CDR2 SYDVKM. CDR3 protein: CASSGGGYGYTF. As DNA, the CDR3 is TGTGCCAGCAGTGGGGGCGGCTATGGCTACACCTTC.

The rearrangement joins TRBV9 to TRBJ2-4; D uncertain. This CDR3 contains 15 residues. Germline V CDR1 and CDR2: SGDLS, YYNGEE. Trimming took 2 bases from V and 2 from J, leaving 11 bases between them. The CDR3 DNA reads as TGTGCCAGCAGCGTGGAAGACCCGCCCAAAAACATTCAGTACTTC. Amino acid sequence: CASSVEDPPKNIQYF.

This clone showed up just a few times. CDR3 in DNA: TGTGCCAGCAGTTTGCTAAGGGTGGACGGCAATCAGCCCCAGCATTTT. Protein product: CASSLLRVDGNQPQHF. V is TRBV28 and J is TRBJ1-5, with unresolved D. Trimming took 3 bases from V and 2 from J, leaving 14 bases between them. Looked up from germline, CDR1 is MDHEN and CDR2 is SYDVKM. The CDR3 length is 16 residues.

This clone was recorded a few times. The chain joins TRBV7-9 to TRBJ1-5, with D possibly matching TRBD1 (5 bases). The CDR3 is made up of 14 amino acids. CDR1 SEHNR and CDR2 FQNEAQ come from the germline V gene (reference sequence). V was trimmed by 6 bases and J by 4 bases, leaving 13 bases between them. The CDR3 loop reads CASSQGAVNQPQHF. The CDR3, as DNA: TGTGCCAGCAGTCAAGGGGCAGTGAATCAGCCCCAGCATTTT.

V usage is TRBV4-3 and J usage is TRBJ2-3; TRBD1 might be the D (6 bases). CDR3 size: 19 residues. V gave up 0 bases and J gave up 1 base, with 20 bases separating them. Germline V gene data show CDR1 as LGHNA and CDR2 as YSLEER. This CDR3 is CASSQERGSIAVRTDTQYF. In DNA form, the CDR3 reads TGCGCCAGCAGCCAAGAAAGGGGGTCCATAGCTGTACGCACAGATACGCAGTATTTT.

The rearrangement joins TRBV27 to TRBJ1-1; D call uncertain. CDR1 is MNHEY, CDR2 SMNVEV, per germline (reference sequence). Trimming removed 2 bases at V and 1 base at J, with 17 bases between. The CDR3 has 17 amino acids. Here the CDR3 DNA reads TGTGCCAGCAGTTTAGGAGGTCCTCGGGCAAGGAACACTGAAGCTTTCTTT. It translates to CASSLGGPRARNTEAFF.

The gene calls are TRBV29-1 and TRBJ1-4, with 8 bases identical to TRBD1. Germline lookup yields CDR1 SQVTM and CDR2 ANQGSEA. The CDR3 sequence is 16 residues long. V lost 7 bases to trimming and J lost 1 base; unmatched junction nucleotides: 11. The CDR3 sequence: CSAFQGAPGTNEKLFF. The CDR3 DNA reads TGCAGCGCATTCCAGGGGGCCCCAGGAACTAATGAAAAACTGTTTTTT.

This clone was counted a single time. This chain uses TRBV7-2 with TRBJ2-5; 10 positions agree with TRBD2. With the DNA end fitting TRBJ2-7 better, the J assignment may be wrong. The CDR3 is 15 residues long. Germline V CDR1 and CDR2: SGHTA, FQGNSA. CDR3 residues: CASSSWTSGIYEQYF. CDR3 DNA: TGTGCCAGCAGCTCTTGGACTAGCGGCATATACGAGCAGTACTTC.

This rearrangement joins TRBV27 to TRBJ1-2, with 8 bases that match TRBD1. The V and J ends lost 5 bases and 7 bases, in that order; junction bases with no gene match: 15. There are 16 residues in the CDR3. The germline V gene encodes CDR1 MNHEY and CDR2 SMNVEV (reference sequence). The CDR3 DNA sequence: TGTGCCAGCAGTCCACGGGCAGGGGGCTACATGGGTGGCTACACCTTC. Its protein product is CASSPRAGGYMGGYTF.

The rearrangement joins TRBV15 to TRBJ2-7; perhaps D is TRBD1 or TRBD2 (6 bases each). Germline V lookup: CDR1 LNHNV, CDR2 YYDKDF (reference sequence). CDR3 length: 14 residues. The V end lost 3 bases, the J end lost 2 bases, and 11 bases lay between the germline ends. The CDR3 DNA follows: TGTGCCACCAGCAGGGGGGGCAGCCCCTACGAGCAGTACTTC. Encoded protein: CATSRGGSPYEQYF.

The V call is TRBV27, the J call TRBJ2-1; 7 bases line up with TRBD2. The CDR3 is 15 residues long. Per germline, CDR1 MNHEY and CDR2 SMNVEV (reference sequence). Losses at the gene ends were 4 bases for V and 9 bases for J; bases not matched to a gene: 12. CDR3 sequence reads: CASSSIAGGVTEQFF. The CDR3 DNA follows: TGTGCCAGCAGTTCAATAGCGGGTGGCGTGACTGAGCAGTTCTTC.